One sample yielded the 26 T cell receptor beta chains listed below, sequenced in a study of T-cell reconstitution after alpha-beta-depleted transplantation in children. This sample's TCRbeta library carried unique molecular identifier barcodes. TCRdb reprocessed the PCR reads with MiXCR, giving one entry per CDR3 protein. Of 400,000 to 450,000 distinct CDR3 sequences listed, approximately 42% are singletons. Sequenced here: PBMCs, sampled before TCRalphabeta/CD19-depleted stem cell transplant. The receptors here all came from a girl aged 2-15 years with aplastic anemia, due to receive a stem cell transplant.

The chain carries TRBV30 and TRBJ2-3; 7 nucleotides agree with TRBD2. Trimming removed 0 bases from V and 0 bases from J; junction bases left unmatched: 9. Germline V gene data show CDR1 as GTSNPN and CDR2 as SVGIG (reference sequence). The CDR3 has 17 amino acids. DNA for the CDR3: TGTGCCTGGAGTGTGGGGTGGCTAGCGGCTAGCACAGATACGCAGTATTTT. Its translation: CAWSVGWLAASTDTQYF.

This clonotype was observed at least ten times. This sequence joins TRBV6-5 and TRBJ2-1; 12 bases map to TRBD2. This CDR3 is built from 17 residues. V shed 0 bases, J shed 9 bases, and the junction held 9 bases outside the gene matches. Germline CDR1 MNHEY, CDR2 SVGAGI. The CDR3 DNA sequence: TGTGCCAGCAGTTACTCGGGGACTAGCGGGCAGCAGGGTGAGCAGTTCTTC. Its protein is CASSYSGTSGQQGEQFF.

The rearrangement uses TRBV20-1 and TRBJ2-7, with D maybe TRBD1 (6 bases). Germline V gene data show CDR1 as DFQATT and CDR2 as SNEGSKA (reference sequence). V lost 0 bases and J lost 5, with 20 bases in between. CDR3 length equals 16 residues. The CDR3 sequence: CSARDLPAGVYDEQYF. CDR3 nucleotides: TGCAGTGCTAGAGATCTTCCCGCAGGGGTATACGACGAGCAGTACTTC.

This clonotype occurred a few times. The gene calls are TRBV14 and TRBJ2-1, with 11 bases identical to TRBD2. The CDR3 is 16 amino acids. From germline, CDR1 is SGHDN and CDR2 FVKESK. J gave up 7 bases and V 4 bases, and 9 bases lay outside the gene matches. The CDR3 DNA is TGTGCCAGCAGCCTTTTGCCGACTAGCGGGAAGAATGAGCAGTTCTTC. It encodes CASSLLPTSGKNEQFF.

This clonotype has at least ten counts. CDR3 in DNA: TGCGCCAGCAGCCCCCATGGACTAGAGACCCTTAATGAGCAGTTCTTC. It specifies CASSPHGLETLNEQFF. The rearrangement joins TRBV5-1 to TRBJ2-1; 7 nucleotides line up with TRBD2. The V segment lost 4 bases and the J segment 7 bases; nucleotides outside the gene matches: 14. The CDR3 covers 16 residues. Germline V lookup: CDR1 SGHRS, CDR2 YFSETQ. Full variable domain (remainder filled in from reference TRBV5-1 and TRBJ2-1): KAGVTQTPRYLIKTRGQQVTLSCSPISGHRSVSWYQQTPGQGLQFLFEYFSETQRNKGNFPGRFSGRQFSNSRSEMNVSTLELGDSALYLCASSPHGLETLNEQFFGPGTRLTVL.

Worth noting for this clonotype: A single base separates this from a much larger clone, so it may be a read error. The rearrangement uses TRBV28 and TRBJ2-7; D not resolved. Germline V gene sequence: CDR1 MDHEN, CDR2 SYDVKM. This CDR3 has 11 amino acids. The CDR3 bases are TGTGCCAGCAGTTCTTACTACGAGCACTACTTC. Amino acid sequence: CASSSYYEHYF.

The V and J genes are TRBV30 and TRBJ1-2, with a possible D match to TRBD1 (6 bases). In germline, CDR1 is GTSNPN, CDR2 SVGIG (reference sequence). Trimming removed 0 bases at V and 1 base at J, with 15 bases between. The CDR3 is 16 residues long. DNA of the CDR3: TGTGCCTGGAGTGTCCCGTCGGACAGCTATAACTATGGCTACACCTTC. It yields the protein CAWSVPSDSYNYGYTF.

This clonotype was recorded at least ten times. The V call is TRBV20-1, the J call TRBJ2-3; tentatively, D is TRBD1 (5 bases). This CDR3 is 14 amino acids long. V dropped 6 bases and J dropped 4 bases, with 17 bases sitting between them. Germline loops: CDR1 DFQATT, CDR2 SNEGSKA (reference sequence). In DNA, the CDR3 is TGCAGTGCCCGTCGCGGTTTAGGGGCAGATACGCAGTATTTT. Protein product: CSARRGLGADTQYF.

The CDR3 sequence is CASSTRQGMNTEAFF. Here the CDR3 DNA reads TGTGCCAGCAGCACCAGACAGGGCATGAACACTGAAGCTTTCTTT. V is TRBV7-2 and J is TRBJ1-1, with 7 bases lining up with TRBD1. The CDR3 length is 15 residues. Unmatched junction bases numbered 6, after V lost 5 bases and J lost 0 bases. Germline values: CDR1 SGHTA, CDR2 FQGNSA.

This clonotype was picked up many times. The chain combines TRBV11-2 with TRBJ2-7; 8 bases fit TRBD2. CDR3 length: 17 residues. The germline CDR1 and CDR2 sequences are SGHAT and FQNNGV. Losses at the gene ends were 5 bases for V and 1 base for J; bases not matched to a gene: 13. For the CDR3, the DNA is TGTGCCAGCAGCGTCCGGACGGGCGGGAGGATGTCCTACGAGCAGTACTTC. Its translation is CASSVRTGGRMSYEQYF.

This chain links TRBV20-1 with TRBJ2-7; D possibly uses TRBD1 or TRBD2 (6 bases each). V lost 3 bases and J 3 bases, leaving 12 bases between the germline ends. CDR1 is DFQATT, CDR2 SNEGSKA, per germline (reference sequence). The CDR3 is 13 residues long. For the CDR3, the DNA is TGCAGTGCTAGGAACAGGGAGGACTACGAGCAGTACTTC. Translating it yields CSARNREDYEQYF.

This CDR3 is CSVEKGDQETQYF. The CDR3 region has the DNA TGCAGCGTTGAAAAGGGGGACCAAGAGACCCAGTACTTC. This chain links TRBV29-1 with TRBJ2-5; D might be TRBD1 (6 bases). Germline lookup yields CDR1 SQVTM and CDR2 ANQGSEA. The V and J ends lost 2 bases and 0 bases respectively, with 7 bases between them. The CDR3 is 13 amino acids.

The chain joins TRBV5-4 to TRBJ2-1, with TRBD2 as a possible D gene (6 bases). This CDR3 is built from 16 residues. Trimming pared 1 base from V and 1 base from J, leaving 12 bases between. Germline-derived CDR1 and CDR2 are SGHNT and YYREEE (reference sequence). CDR3 sequence reads: CASSLRGLLSYNEQFF. The CDR3 DNA reads as TGTGCCAGCAGCTTGAGGGGACTGCTATCCTACAATGAGCAGTTCTTC.

This clonotype was recorded a few times. The chain couples TRBV6-1 to TRBJ1-2; the D gene is possibly TRBD1 (6 bases). From germline, CDR1 is MNHNS and CDR2 SASEGT. Trimming removed 8 bases at V and 8 bases at J, with 21 bases between. This CDR3 region has 14 residues. DNA for the CDR3: TGTGCCAGCGAAACCGACAGGCTCCTTGGAGGCTACACCTTC. Its protein product is CASETDRLLGGYTF.

This clonotype came up many times. DNA for the CDR3: TGCAGTGCGCGCAGGGGTAGCAATCAGCCCCAGCATTTT. Its translation is CSARRGSNQPQHF. The chain employs TRBV20-1 and TRBJ1-5; tentatively, D is TRBD1 (6 bases). The V end was cut by 6 bases, the J end by 0 bases, with 9 bases between. Germline values: CDR1 DFQATT, CDR2 SNEGSKA (reference sequence). The CDR3 is 13 residues long.

This chain connects TRBV25-1 to TRBJ1-2, with TRBD1 as a possible D gene (5 bases). The CDR3 runs 14 residues. Trimming stripped 2 bases from V and 8 bases from J, with 15 bases between. Germline V CDR1 and CDR2: MGHDK, SYGVNS. The CDR3 sequence: CASSEPGGNQGYTF. Here the CDR3 DNA reads TGTGCCAGCAGTGAACCGGGGGGAAATCAGGGCTACACCTTC.

The chain recombines TRBV7-9 with TRBJ2-3; 10 bases map to TRBD1. The germline CDR1 and CDR2 sequences are SEHNR and FQNEAQ (reference sequence). The V gene end was trimmed by 3 bases and the J gene end by 4 bases; junction bases not matched to a gene: 7. The CDR3 is 16 residues long. The CDR3 nucleotides are TGTGCCAGCAGCTTTGGGTCCGGGACAGGGGCAGATACGCAGTATTTT. As protein: CASSFGSGTGADTQYF.

This clonotype was found a few times. The rearrangement uses TRBV3-1 and TRBJ2-1, with D perhaps assigned TRBD1 or TRBD2 (7 bases each). The CDR3 loop spans 17 amino acids. The germline CDR1 and CDR2 sequences are LGHDT and YNNKEL (reference sequence). V lost 4 bases, J lost 0 bases, and 16 bases lay in between. The chain's CDR3 is CASSLRQGGSSYNEQFF. The CDR3 coding sequence is TGTGCCAGCAGCCTCCGACAGGGAGGGAGCTCCTACAATGAGCAGTTCTTC.

The gene calls are TRBV23-1 and TRBJ2-3; D might be TRBD1 (5 bases). TRBV23-1 is an open reading frame whose function is uncertain. This CDR3 region has 13 residues. V shed 0 bases and J shed 5 bases, with 6 bases lying between them. The DNA for the CDR3 is TGCGCCAGCAGTCAATCTAGGGGAGATACGCAGTATTTT. Residues: CASSQSRGDTQYF.

The chain couples TRBV3-1 to TRBJ1-4; D is uncertain. This CDR3 spans 11 amino acids. With 6 bases removed from V and 6 bases from J, the gap between germline ends came to 5 bases. Germline CDR1 is LGHDT and CDR2 is YNNKEL (reference sequence). The CDR3 reads CASRTDEKLFF. CDR3 sequence (DNA): TGTGCCAGCAGGACTGATGAAAAACTGTTTTTT.

This clonotype was seen ten or more times. The chain links TRBV7-2 to TRBJ2-1, with unresolved D. The germline V gene has CDR1 SGHTA and CDR2 FQGNSA. This CDR3 contains 16 residues. The V and J ends lost 5 bases and 8 bases respectively, with 22 bases between them. This CDR3 reads CASSAAAFRTLDEQFF. The CDR3 DNA is TGTGCCAGCAGCGCCGCCGCGTTCAGGACCCTTGATGAGCAGTTCTTC.

This chain links TRBV20-1 with TRBJ2-1; TRBD2 matches at 12 bases. Per germline, CDR1 DFQATT and CDR2 SNEGSKA (reference sequence). Trimming took 3 bases from V and 6 from J; bases not matched to a gene: 9. The CDR3 consists of 16 residues. Here the CDR3 DNA reads TGCAGTGCTAGGAGGCTAGCGGGAGGGATGGGCAATGAGCAGTTCTTC. This sequence encodes CSARRLAGGMGNEQFF.

The sample holds a few counts of this clonotype. The chain joins TRBV7-2 to TRBJ2-1; TRBD2 matches 11 bases. Germline V lookup: CDR1 SGHTA, CDR2 FQGNSA. This CDR3 spans 15 amino acids. Losses at the gene ends were 6 bases for V and 0 bases for J; bases not matched to a gene: 1. The CDR3: CASRTSGVSYNEQFF. Here the CDR3 DNA reads TGTGCCAGCAGGACTAGCGGGGTCTCCTACAATGAGCAGTTCTTC.

The chain uses TRBV20-1 and TRBJ2-3; no reliable D call. The ends were cut back, 1 base at V and 3 bases at J, with 17 bases in the middle. The germline CDR1 and CDR2 sequences are DFQATT and SNEGSKA (reference sequence). The CDR3 loop spans 16 amino acids. CDR3 in amino acids: CSARGSKRIQTDTQYF. CDR3 bases: TGCAGTGCTAGAGGAAGCAAGCGTATTCAGACAGATACGCAGTATTTT.

This clonotype occurred many times. This chain uses TRBV5-5 with TRBJ2-3; 12 bases align to TRBD2. This CDR3 has 15 amino acids. The germline gives CDR1 SGHKS, CDR2 YYEKEE (reference sequence). J lost 8 bases, V lost 4 bases, and 8 bases had no gene match. The CDR3 DNA reads TGTGCCAGCAGCAGTCTAGCGGGAGGGCCGGGTACGCAGTATTTT. This gives the protein CASSSLAGGPGTQYF.

This clonotype was seen just once. V is TRBV6-5 and J is TRBJ2-7, with TRBD1 matching 9 bases. The germline CDR1 and CDR2 sequences are MNHEY and SVGAGI. The trim removed 0 bases at V and 4 bases at J, leaving 4 bases unmatched. The CDR3 has 15 residues. CDR3 in DNA: TGTGCCAGCAGTTACTCGGGACAGGGTACTTACGAGCAGTACTTC. Protein: CASSYSGQGTYEQYF.